What follows are 20 T cell receptor beta chains derived from one specimen sequenced in a study of cytomegalovirus exposure and HLA in healthy donors. Amplification used 60 Vbeta primers and 13 Jbeta primers. Method: immunoSEQ multiplex PCR; TCRdb's copy keeps in-frame clones and lacks some. Of around 130,000 clones listed, roughly 70% were seen once; the top ten hold 2.1%. Specimen: PBMCs. The receptors stem from a woman aged 40 to 55 in good health and CMV-seropositive.

This clone occurred a few times. The chain is built from TRBV18 and TRBJ2-3; 13 bases are a match to TRBD2. The CDR3 spans 15 residues. Germline assignment: CDR1 KGHSH and CDR2 LQKENI. V was pared by 6 bases and J by 7 bases, with 7 bases of the junction left unmatched. CDR3 sequence reads: CASSPTSGGLNTQYF. The DNA for the CDR3 is TGTGCCAGCTCTCCGACTAGCGGGGGGTTGAATACGCAGTATTTT.

The chain recombines TRBV5-1 with TRBJ2-5; 7 nucleotides line up with TRBD1. Germline CDR1 SGHRS, CDR2 YFSETQ. With V trimmed by 3 bases and J by 2 bases, 4 bases remained unmatched. The CDR3 consists of 14 residues. The CDR3 DNA reads TGCGCCAGCAGCTCGAACAGGGGACAAGAGACCCAGTACTTC. Protein product: CASSSNRGQETQYF. Based on the CDR3 plus reference TRBV5-1 and TRBJ2-5, the full variable domain is KAGVTQTPRYLIKTRGQQVTLSCSPISGHRSVSWYQQTPGQGLQFLFEYFSETQRNKGNFPGRFSGRQFSNSRSEMNVSTLELGDSALYLCASSSNRGQETQYFGPGTRLLVL.

The chain is built from TRBV30 and TRBJ1-3, with 7 bases lining up with TRBD1. Germline CDR1 GTSNPN, CDR2 SVGIG (reference sequence). The CDR3 is 19 amino acids. Trimming took 2 bases from V and 0 from J; bases not matched to a gene: 16. CDR3 in amino acids: CAWSPETGLTLSSGNTIYF. CDR3 nucleotide sequence: TGTGCCTGGAGTCCCGAGACAGGGCTCACTTTAAGCTCTGGAAACACCATATATTTT.

The CDR3 DNA reads as TGTGCCAGCCTATTCGGAGGGACAGCTTTCTTT. This codes for CASLFGGTAFF. The V call is TRBV28, the J call TRBJ1-1, with a possible D match to TRBD1 (5 bases). The CDR3 extends over 11 amino acids. Germline values: CDR1 MDHEN, CDR2 SYDVKM. The V and J ends lost 8 bases and 10 bases respectively, with 14 bases between them.

This chain uses TRBV6-5 with TRBJ1-1; TRBD1 is a possible D gene (6 bases). Germline CDR1 is MNHEY and CDR2 is SVGAGI. The CDR3 consists of 13 residues. V was shortened by 8 bases and J by 1 base, with 11 bases between the two germline ends. CDR3 nucleotides: TGTGCCAGCTCTATAGGGGGGAACACTGAAGCTTTCTTT. It encodes CASSIGGNTEAFF.

The sample holds a few counts of this clone. The rearrangement uses TRBV6-5 and TRBJ2-4; a possible D gene is TRBD1 (5 bases). CDR1 is MNHEY and CDR2 is SVGAGI in the germline V gene. V was shortened by 5 bases and J by 5 bases, with 13 bases between the two germline ends. This CDR3 has 14 amino acids. The CDR3 region has the DNA TGTGCCAGCAGTCCCCAGGGTATTCAAAACATTCAGTACTTC. Translating gives CASSPQGIQNIQYF.

The chain carries TRBV6-6 and TRBJ2-5, with TRBD1 matching 10 bases. CDR1 and CDR2 (germline): MNHNY, SVGAGI (reference sequence). Trimming removed 1 base from V and 5 bases from J; junction bases left unmatched: 7. The CDR3 contains 16 residues. The CDR3 DNA follows: TGTGCCAGCAGTTACTTGACCGGGACAGGGGCGGAGACCCAGTACTTC. Protein product: CASSYLTGTGAETQYF.

The rearrangement uses TRBV11-1 and TRBJ2-5, with D possibly matching TRBD2 (6 bases). In germline, CDR1 is SGHAT, CDR2 FQDESV (reference sequence). The length of the CDR3 is 14 residues. V was pared by 5 bases and J by 2 bases, with 12 bases between. DNA of the CDR3: TGTGCCAGCAGCCCGGGGGATCATCAAGAGACCCAGTACTTC. It codes for CASSPGDHQETQYF.

The chain has TRBV6-1 and TRBJ1-4, with D hard to call. Looked up from germline, CDR1 is MNHNS and CDR2 is SASEGT. The V and J ends lost 4 bases and 4 bases respectively, with 19 bases between them. This CDR3 contains 17 residues. The CDR3 sequence is CASSVGVASYRNEKLFF. Written as DNA, the CDR3 is TGTGCCAGCAGTGTCGGGGTGGCCTCGTATCGTAATGAAAAACTGTTTTTT.

CDR3 amino acids: CASSPPQGTYSGNTIYF. CDR3 in DNA: TGTGCCAGCTCACCACCTCAGGGCACCTACTCTGGAAACACCATATATTTT. The J gene is TRBJ1-3, the V gene TRBV18; D perhaps matches TRBD1 (5 bases). This CDR3 is 17 amino acids long. The germline V gene has CDR1 KGHSH and CDR2 LQKENI. V was cut by 0 bases and J by 0 bases, with 12 bases left in between.

This clone was picked up a small number of times. This chain links TRBV18 with TRBJ2-7; the match to TRBD1 covers 8 bases. The CDR3 extends over 15 amino acids. V lost 3 bases to trimming and J lost 0 bases; unmatched junction nucleotides: 4. Germline-derived CDR1 and CDR2 are KGHSH and LQKENI. The CDR3 DNA is TGTGCCAGCTCACCCAGGACAGGGAGCTCCTACGAGCAGTACTTC. Amino acids: CASSPRTGSSYEQYF.

The V gene is TRBV27, the J gene TRBJ2-1; TRBD2 might be the D (5 bases). The CDR3 contains 13 residues. The V end was cut by 7 bases, the J end by 9 bases, with 16 bases between. The germline gives CDR1 MNHEY, CDR2 SMNVEV (reference sequence). The CDR3 DNA reads as TGTGCCAGCACCCAGCTAAGCGGCACTGAGCAGTTCTTC. Translating gives CASTQLSGTEQFF.

The chain joins TRBV4-2 to TRBJ2-1; the D gene is possibly TRBD2 (6 bases). V was clipped by 2 bases and J by 9 bases, with 17 bases between them. CDR1 is LGHNA and CDR2 is YNFKEQ in the germline V gene. The CDR3 loop spans 15 amino acids. The CDR3 reads CASSQTLGTQAEQFF. In DNA form, the CDR3 reads TGTGCCAGCAGCCAAACACTGGGGACTCAGGCTGAGCAGTTCTTC.

The genes are TRBV9 and TRBJ2-2; 7 positions agree with TRBD1. CDR1 is SGDLS and CDR2 is YYNGEE in the germline V gene. J lost 4 bases, V lost 2 bases, and 11 bases had no gene match. The CDR3 contains 17 residues. CDR3 nucleotide sequence: TGTGCCAGCAGCGTCGTAGTGGGGGACAGAATCACCGGGGAGCTGTTTTTT. It yields the protein CASSVVVGDRITGELFF.

The CDR3 sequence: CASNPQASYNSPLHF. CDR3 coding DNA: TGTGCCAGCAACCCCCAAGCGTCCTATAATTCACCCCTCCACTTT. The rearrangement joins TRBV27 to TRBJ1-6; D remains ambiguous. Germline CDR1 and CDR2: MNHEY and SMNVEV (reference sequence). CDR3 length: 15 amino acids. V lost 7 bases, J lost 1 base, and 11 bases lay in between.

This sequence joins TRBV5-1 and TRBJ2-5, with 9 positions matching TRBD1. Near its end, the DNA agrees better with TRBJ2-7, so the J call may be wrong. CDR1 and CDR2 (germline): SGHRS, YFSETQ. This CDR3 has 14 amino acids. The CDR3 here is CASSFSGQGYEQYF. The CDR3 DNA reads TGCGCCAGCAGCTTCTCGGGACAGGGCTACGAGCAGTACTTC.

DNA for the CDR3: TGCGCCAGCAGCTTCGAGGGCCTCTCCCGGACAGATACGCAGTATTTT. It encodes CASSFEGLSRTDTQYF. V is TRBV5-1 and J is TRBJ2-3, with D possibly TRBD2 on 5 matching bases. Germline-derived CDR1 and CDR2 are SGHRS and YFSETQ. Trimming cost V 2 bases and J 3 bases, with 16 bases left between them. This CDR3 has 16 residues.

The gene calls are TRBV28 and TRBJ1-1; 7 nucleotides line up with TRBD1. After removal of 5 bases from V and 9 bases from J, the junction contained 6 bases not matched to a gene. The CDR3 length is 12 residues. In germline, CDR1 is MDHEN, CDR2 SYDVKM. CDR3 DNA: TGTGCCAGCAGTGGGGGACAGCCAAAAGCTTTCTTT. Translation: CASSGGQPKAFF.

The rearrangement joins TRBV2 to TRBJ1-1; TRBD1 aligns across 7 bases. Germline loops: CDR1 SNHLY, CDR2 FYNNEI. Trimming removed 4 bases from V and 1 base from J; junction bases left unmatched: 6. The CDR3 is 15 amino acids. CDR3 residues: CASSVRGQRNTEAFF. CDR3 sequence (DNA): TGTGCCAGCAGTGTAAGGGGACAGAGGAACACTGAAGCTTTCTTT.

The genes are TRBV11-2 and TRBJ2-7, with 7 bases identical to TRBD1. The length of the CDR3 is 14 residues. V lost 4 bases and J lost 6; bases outside the gene matches: 9. The V gene's germline CDR1 is SGHAT and CDR2 FQNNGV. The CDR3 bases are TGTGCCAGCAGCTCAATAGGACAGGCCCGCGAGCAGTACTTC. Translated, it gives CASSSIGQAREQYF. Using reference TRBV11-2 and TRBJ2-7 for the parts outside the CDR3, the full variable domain is EAGVAQSPRYKIIEKRQSVAFWCNPISGHATLYWYQQILGQGPKLLIQFQNNGVVDDSQLPKDRFSAERLKGVDSTLKIQPAKLEDSAVYLCASSSIGQAREQYFGPGTRLTVT.